This paragraph reports one T cell receptor (beta chain). The use of a sample-barcoded 5' primer and a J-beta primer mix characterized a second PCR of about 6 to 11 cycles. Each CDR3 protein gets one entry after TCRdb re-called the 5' RACE reads with MiXCR. This sample has around 710,000 distinct CDR3 sequences; roughly 44% occur once, and the top ten carry under 25%. This sample stems from a study of blood T cells in healthy people across ages. From germline, CDR1 is SQVTM and CDR2 ANQGSEA. The V segment lost 6 bases and the J segment 6 bases; nucleotides outside the gene matches: 7. The CDR3 has 12 amino acids.

The sample taken for sequencing was blood. This clonotype was sampled from a woman aged 60-75 years in good health. The V call is TRBV29-1, the J call TRBJ1-1; the match to TRBD1 covers 7 bases. The CDR3 DNA sequence: TGCAGCGTAAACAGGGGAAGTGCTGAAGCTTTCTTT. Protein sequence: CSVNRGSAEAFF.